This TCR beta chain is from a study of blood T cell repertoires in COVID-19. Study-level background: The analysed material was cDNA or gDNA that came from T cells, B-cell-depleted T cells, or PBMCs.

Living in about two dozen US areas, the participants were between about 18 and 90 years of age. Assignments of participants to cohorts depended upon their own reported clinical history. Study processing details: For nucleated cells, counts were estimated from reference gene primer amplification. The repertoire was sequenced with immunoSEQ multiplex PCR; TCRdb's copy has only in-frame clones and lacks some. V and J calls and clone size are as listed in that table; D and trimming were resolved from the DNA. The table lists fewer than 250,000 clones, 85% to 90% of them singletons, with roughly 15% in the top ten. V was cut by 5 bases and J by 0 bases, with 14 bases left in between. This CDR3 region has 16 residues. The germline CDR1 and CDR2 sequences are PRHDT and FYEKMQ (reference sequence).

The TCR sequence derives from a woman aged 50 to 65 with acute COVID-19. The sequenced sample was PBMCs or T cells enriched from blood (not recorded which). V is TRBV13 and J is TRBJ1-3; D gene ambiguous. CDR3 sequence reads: CASSTRGLSSGNTIYF. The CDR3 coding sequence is TGTGCCAGCAGCACCCGAGGGCTGAGCTCTGGAAACACCATATATTTT.